This TCR beta chain was identified in a study of T cell changes during pregnancy in multiple sclerosis. Germline V gene sequence: CDR1 SGHDN, CDR2 FVKESK. V lost 1 base, J lost 7 bases, and 8 bases lay in between. The length of the CDR3 is 14 residues. Data came from immunoSEQ multiplex PCR; TCRdb stores just in-frame clones and leaves some out. The sample yields tens of thousands of clones, 93% seen once. In the case of this clone: The sample holds other DNA sequences that translate to the same CDR3.

This TCR derives from a female donor in good health, enrolled as a control in a pregnancy study. Here the sequenced sample was peripheral blood, taken in the second trimester of pregnancy. V gene TRBV14 combines with J gene TRBJ1-6; D gene ambiguous. In DNA, the CDR3 is TGTGCCAGCAGCCAAGGACGGGAAAATTCACCCCTCCACTTT. This sequence encodes CASSQGRENSPLHF. The whole variable domain, filled in from reference TRBV14 and TRBJ1-6, reads EAGVTQFPSHSVIEKGQTVTLRCDPISGHDNLYWYRRVMGKEIKFLLHFVKESKQDESGMPNNRFLAERTGGTYSTLKVQPAELEDSGVYFCASSQGRENSPLHFGNGTRLTVT.